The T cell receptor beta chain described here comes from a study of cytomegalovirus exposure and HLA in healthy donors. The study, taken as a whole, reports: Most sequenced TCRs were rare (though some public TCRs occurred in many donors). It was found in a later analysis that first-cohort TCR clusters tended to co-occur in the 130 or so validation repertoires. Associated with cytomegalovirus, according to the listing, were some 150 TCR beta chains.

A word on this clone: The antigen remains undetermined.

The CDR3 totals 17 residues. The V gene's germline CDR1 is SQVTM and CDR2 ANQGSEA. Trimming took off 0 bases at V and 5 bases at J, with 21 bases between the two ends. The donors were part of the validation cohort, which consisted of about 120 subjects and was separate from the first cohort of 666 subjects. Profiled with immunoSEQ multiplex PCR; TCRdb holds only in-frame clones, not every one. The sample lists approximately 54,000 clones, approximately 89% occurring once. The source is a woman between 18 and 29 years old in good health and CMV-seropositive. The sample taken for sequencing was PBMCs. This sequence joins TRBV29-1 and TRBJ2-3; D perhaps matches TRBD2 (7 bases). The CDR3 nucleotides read TGCAGCGTTGAAGACCGTTCGAGGGGGGGCCATGTAGATACGCAGTATTTT. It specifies CSVEDRSRGGHVDTQYF.